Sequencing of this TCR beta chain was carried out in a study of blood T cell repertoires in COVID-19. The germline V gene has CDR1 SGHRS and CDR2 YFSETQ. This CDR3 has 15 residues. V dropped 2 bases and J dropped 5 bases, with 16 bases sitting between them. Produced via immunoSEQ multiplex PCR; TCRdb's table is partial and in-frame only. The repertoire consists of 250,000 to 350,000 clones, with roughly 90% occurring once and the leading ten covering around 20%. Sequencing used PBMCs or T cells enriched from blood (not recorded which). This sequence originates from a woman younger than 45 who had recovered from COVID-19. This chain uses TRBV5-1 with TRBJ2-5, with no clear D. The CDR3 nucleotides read TGCGCCAGCAGCTTAGATGTGAGGTCAGAGGAGACCCAGTACTTC. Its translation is CASSLDVRSEETQYF.